The subject of this entry is one T cell receptor beta chain. Antigen unknown. Mouse gene names apply. Read coverage stops 4 residues before the CDR3 terminus; the germline J gene supplies the remainder. The data derive from a study of CD8+ T cells in alopecia areata. Study at large: Grafted skin came from C3H/HeJ donors with spontaneous alopecia (roughly 6-13 months old) and was placed on roughly 7-11-week-old female C3H/HeJ mice.

General observations from the study: Scalp repertoires also include resident alphabeta T cells from normal skin.

RNA was isolated and reverse transcribed to cDNA, the sequencing template. Clones were sequenced by immunoSEQ multiplex PCR, and TCRdb holds only the in-frame ones, with some missing. This table holds about 110,000 clones with no singletons; the top ten claim around 19%. Germline V gene lookup returns CDR1 MNHDT and CDR2 YYDKIL. Unmatched junction bases numbered 5, after V lost 5 bases and J lost 2 bases. This CDR3 comprises 15 residues. Sequencing was carried out using lesional skin. V is TRBV17 and J is TRBJ2-5; 9 nucleotides match TRBD1. The TCR originated in a C3H/HeJ mouse with alopecia areata. The mouse strain carries the MHC haplotype H2-k. Partial CDR3 DNA: TGTGCTAGCAGTTCGACAGGGGGGGGCCAAGAC. Encoded protein: CASSSTGGGQD. The entire CDR3 protein is CASSSTGGGQDTQYF.